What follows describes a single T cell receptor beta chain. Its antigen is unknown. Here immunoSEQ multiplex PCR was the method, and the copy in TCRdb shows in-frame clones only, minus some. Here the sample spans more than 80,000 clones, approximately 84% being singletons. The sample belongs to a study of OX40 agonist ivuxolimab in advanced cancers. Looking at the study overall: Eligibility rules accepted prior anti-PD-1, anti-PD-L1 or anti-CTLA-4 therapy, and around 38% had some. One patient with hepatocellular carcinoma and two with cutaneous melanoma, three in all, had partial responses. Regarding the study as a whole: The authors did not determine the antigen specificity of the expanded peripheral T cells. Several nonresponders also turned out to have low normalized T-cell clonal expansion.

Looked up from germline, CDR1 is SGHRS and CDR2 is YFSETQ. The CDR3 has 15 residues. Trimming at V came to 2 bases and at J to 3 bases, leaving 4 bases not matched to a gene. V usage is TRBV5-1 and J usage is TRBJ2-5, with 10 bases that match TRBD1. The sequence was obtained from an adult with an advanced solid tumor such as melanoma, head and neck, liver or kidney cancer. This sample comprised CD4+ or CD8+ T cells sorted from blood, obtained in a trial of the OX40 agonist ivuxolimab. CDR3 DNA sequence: TGCGCCAGCAGCTTTTTAGGGACAGGGGAAGAGACCCAGTACTTC. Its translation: CASSFLGTGEETQYF. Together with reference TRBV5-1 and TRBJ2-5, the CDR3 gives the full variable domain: KAGVTQTPRYLIKTRGQQVTLSCSPISGHRSVSWYQQTPGQGLQFLFEYFSETQRNKGNFPGRFSGRQFSNSRSEMNVSTLELGDSALYLCASSFLGTGEETQYFGPGTRLLVL.